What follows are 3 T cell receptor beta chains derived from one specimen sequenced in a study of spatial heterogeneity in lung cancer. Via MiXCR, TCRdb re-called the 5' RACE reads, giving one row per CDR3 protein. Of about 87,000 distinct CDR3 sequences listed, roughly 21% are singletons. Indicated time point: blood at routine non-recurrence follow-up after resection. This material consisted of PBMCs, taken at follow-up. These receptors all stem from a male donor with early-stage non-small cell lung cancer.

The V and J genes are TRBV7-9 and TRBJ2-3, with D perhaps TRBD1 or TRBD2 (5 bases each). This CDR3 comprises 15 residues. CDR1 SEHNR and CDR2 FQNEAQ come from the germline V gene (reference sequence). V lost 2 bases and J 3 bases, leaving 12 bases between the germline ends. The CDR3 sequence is CASSLWGTRTDTQYF. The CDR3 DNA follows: TGTGCCAGCAGCTTATGGGGGACGCGGACAGATACGCAGTATTTT.

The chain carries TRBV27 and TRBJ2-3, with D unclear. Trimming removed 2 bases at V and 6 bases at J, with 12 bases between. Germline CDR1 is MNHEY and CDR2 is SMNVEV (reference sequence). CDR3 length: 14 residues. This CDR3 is CASSLTLPVDTQYF. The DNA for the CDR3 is TGTGCCAGCAGTTTAACGTTACCAGTGGATACGCAGTATTTT.

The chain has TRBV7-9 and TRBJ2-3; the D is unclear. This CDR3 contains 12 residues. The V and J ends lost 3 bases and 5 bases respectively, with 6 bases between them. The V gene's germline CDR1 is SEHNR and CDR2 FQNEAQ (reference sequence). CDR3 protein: CASSFIVDTQYF. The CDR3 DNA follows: TGTGCCAGCAGCTTTATTGTAGATACGCAGTATTTT.